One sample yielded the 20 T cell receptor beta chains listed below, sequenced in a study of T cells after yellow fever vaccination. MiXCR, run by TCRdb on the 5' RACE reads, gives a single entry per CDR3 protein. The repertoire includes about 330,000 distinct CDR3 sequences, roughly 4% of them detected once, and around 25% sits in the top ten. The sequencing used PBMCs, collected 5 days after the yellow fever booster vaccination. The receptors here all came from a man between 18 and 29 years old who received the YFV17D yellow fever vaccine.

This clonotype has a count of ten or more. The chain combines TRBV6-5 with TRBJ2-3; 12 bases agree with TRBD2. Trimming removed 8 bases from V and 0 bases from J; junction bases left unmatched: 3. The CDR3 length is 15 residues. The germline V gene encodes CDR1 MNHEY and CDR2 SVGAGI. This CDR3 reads CASWTSGASTDTQYF. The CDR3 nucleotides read TGTGCCAGCTGGACTAGCGGGGCCAGCACAGATACGCAGTATTTT.

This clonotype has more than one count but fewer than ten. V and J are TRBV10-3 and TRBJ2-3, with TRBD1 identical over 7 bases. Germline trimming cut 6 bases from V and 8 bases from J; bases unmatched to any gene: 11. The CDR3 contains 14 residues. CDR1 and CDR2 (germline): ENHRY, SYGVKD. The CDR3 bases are TGTGCCATCAGGAAGGGGGCCGGCCGGGCTACGCAGTATTTT. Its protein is CAIRKGAGRATQYF.

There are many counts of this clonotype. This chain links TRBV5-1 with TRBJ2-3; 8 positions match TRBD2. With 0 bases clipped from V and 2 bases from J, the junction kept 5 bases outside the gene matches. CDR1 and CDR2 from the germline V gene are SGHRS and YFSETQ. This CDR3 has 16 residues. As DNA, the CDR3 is TGCGCCAGCAGCTTGGTCCTAGCGGGTGACACAGATACGCAGTATTTT. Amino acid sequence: CASSLVLAGDTDTQYF.

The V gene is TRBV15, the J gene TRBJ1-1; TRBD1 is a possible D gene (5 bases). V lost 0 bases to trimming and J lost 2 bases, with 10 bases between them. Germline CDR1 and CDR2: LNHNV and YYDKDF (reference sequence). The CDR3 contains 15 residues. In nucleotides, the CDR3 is TGTGCCACCAGCAGAGATCCAAGGGGTAACACTGAAGCTTTCTTT. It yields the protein CATSRDPRGNTEAFF.

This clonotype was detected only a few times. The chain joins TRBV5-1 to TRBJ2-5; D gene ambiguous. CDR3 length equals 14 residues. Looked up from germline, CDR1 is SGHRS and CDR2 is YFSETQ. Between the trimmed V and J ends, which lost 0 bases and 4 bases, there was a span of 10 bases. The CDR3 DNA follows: TGCGCCAGCAGCTTGGGACAATCGGTAGAGACCCAGTACTTC. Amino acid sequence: CASSLGQSVETQYF.

The CDR3 nucleotides read TGTGCCAGCAGCCGTGCGGGCCGGGGCAGAAATGAGCAGTTCTTC. Its translation: CASSRAGRGRNEQFF. The chain employs TRBV3-1 and TRBJ2-1; D is tentatively TRBD1 or TRBD2 (5 bases each). Looked up from germline, CDR1 is LGHDT and CDR2 is YNNKEL (reference sequence). The CDR3 loop spans 15 amino acids. V shed 4 bases and J shed 7 bases, with 17 bases lying between them.

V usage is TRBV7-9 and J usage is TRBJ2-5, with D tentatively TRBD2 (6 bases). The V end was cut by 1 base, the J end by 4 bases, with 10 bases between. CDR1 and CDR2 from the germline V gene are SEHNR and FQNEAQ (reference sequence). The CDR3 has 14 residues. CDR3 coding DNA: TGTGCCAGCAGCTTAGGGAGGGGAGCAGAGACCCAGTACTTC. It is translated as CASSLGRGAETQYF.

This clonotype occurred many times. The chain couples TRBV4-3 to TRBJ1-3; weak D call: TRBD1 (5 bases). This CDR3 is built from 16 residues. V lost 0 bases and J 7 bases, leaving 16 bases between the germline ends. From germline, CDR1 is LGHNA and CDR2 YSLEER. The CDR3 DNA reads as TGCGCCAGCAGCCAAGATCACCCAGGGCCAGCGAACACCATATATTTT. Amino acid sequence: CASSQDHPGPANTIYF.

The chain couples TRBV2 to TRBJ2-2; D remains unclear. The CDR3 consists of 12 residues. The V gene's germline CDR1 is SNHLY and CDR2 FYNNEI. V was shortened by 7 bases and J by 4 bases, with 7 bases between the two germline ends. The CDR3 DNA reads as TGTGCCAGCAAAAGAAGCACCGGGGAGCTGTTTTTT. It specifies CASKRSTGELFF.

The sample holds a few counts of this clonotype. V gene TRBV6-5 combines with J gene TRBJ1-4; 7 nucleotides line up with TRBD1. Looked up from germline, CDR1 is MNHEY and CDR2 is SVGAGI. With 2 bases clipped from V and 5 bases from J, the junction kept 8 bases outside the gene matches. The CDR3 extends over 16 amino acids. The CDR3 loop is CASSYRMGQPNEKLFF. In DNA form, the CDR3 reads TGTGCCAGCAGTTACCGGATGGGACAGCCAAATGAAAAACTGTTTTTT.

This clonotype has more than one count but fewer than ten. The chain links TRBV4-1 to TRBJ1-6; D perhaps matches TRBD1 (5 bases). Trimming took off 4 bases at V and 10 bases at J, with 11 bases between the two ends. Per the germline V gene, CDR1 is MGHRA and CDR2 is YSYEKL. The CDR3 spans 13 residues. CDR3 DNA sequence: TGCGCCAGCAGCCTATTGGGACGATCACCCCTCCACTTT. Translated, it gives CASSLLGRSPLHF.

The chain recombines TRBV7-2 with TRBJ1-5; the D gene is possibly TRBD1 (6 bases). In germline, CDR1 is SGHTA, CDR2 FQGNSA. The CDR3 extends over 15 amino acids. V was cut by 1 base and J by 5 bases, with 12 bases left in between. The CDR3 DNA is TGTGCCAGCAGCTTAGAAAGCACAGGGCATCAGCCCCAGCATTTT. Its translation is CASSLESTGHQPQHF. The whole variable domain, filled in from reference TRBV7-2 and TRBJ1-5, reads GAGVSQSPSNKVTEKGKDVELRCDPISGHTALYWYRQSLGQGLEFLIYFQGNSAPDKSGLPSDRFSAERTGGSVSTLTIQRTQQEDSAVYLCASSLESTGHQPQHFGDGTRLSIL.

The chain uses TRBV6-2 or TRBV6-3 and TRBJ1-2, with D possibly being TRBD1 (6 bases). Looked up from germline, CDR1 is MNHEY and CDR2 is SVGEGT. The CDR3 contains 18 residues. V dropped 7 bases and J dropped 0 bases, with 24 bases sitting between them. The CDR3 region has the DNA TGTGCCAGCAACCAGAGGGAACAGGGTCTTATTCCTAACTATGGCTACACCTTC. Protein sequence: CASNQREQGLIPNYGYTF.

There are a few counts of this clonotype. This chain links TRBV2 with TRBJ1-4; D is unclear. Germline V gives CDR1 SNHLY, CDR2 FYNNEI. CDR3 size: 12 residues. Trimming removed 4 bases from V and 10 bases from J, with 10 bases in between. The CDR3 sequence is CASSVRVGKLFF. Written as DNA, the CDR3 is TGTGCCAGCAGTGTGAGGGTCGGAAAACTGTTTTTT.

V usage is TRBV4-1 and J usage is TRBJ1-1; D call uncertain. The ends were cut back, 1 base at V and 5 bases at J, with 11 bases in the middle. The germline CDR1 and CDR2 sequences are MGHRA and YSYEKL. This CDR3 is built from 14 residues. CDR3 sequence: CASSQVQDGTEAFF. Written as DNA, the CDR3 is TGCGCCAGCAGCCAAGTCCAGGATGGGACTGAAGCTTTCTTT.

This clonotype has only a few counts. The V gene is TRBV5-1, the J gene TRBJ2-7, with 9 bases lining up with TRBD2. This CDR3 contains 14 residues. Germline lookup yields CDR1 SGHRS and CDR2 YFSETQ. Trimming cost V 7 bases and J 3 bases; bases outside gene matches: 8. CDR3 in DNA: TGCGCCAGCCACCGGAGTAGCGGGAGCTACGAGCAGTACTTC. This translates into CASHRSSGSYEQYF.

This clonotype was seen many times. CDR3 sequence (DNA): TGTGCCAGCAGCCAACACACCGGGGAGCTGTTTTTT. Translating gives CASSQHTGELFF. The chain has TRBV3-1 and TRBJ2-2; D is unresolved. The CDR3 is 12 residues long. V was clipped by 2 bases and J by 3 bases, with 1 base between them. Per germline, CDR1 LGHDT and CDR2 YNNKEL (reference sequence).

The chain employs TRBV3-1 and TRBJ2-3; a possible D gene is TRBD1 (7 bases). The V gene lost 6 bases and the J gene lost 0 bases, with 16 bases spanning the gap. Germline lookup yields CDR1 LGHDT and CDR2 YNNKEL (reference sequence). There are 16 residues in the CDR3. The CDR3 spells CASSTTGEASTDTQYF. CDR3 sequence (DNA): TGTGCCAGCAGTACTACAGGGGAGGCGAGCACAGATACGCAGTATTTT.

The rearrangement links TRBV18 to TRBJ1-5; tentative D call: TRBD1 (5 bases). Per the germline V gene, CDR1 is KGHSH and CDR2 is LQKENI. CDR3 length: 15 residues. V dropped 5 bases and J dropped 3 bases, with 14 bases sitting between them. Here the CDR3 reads CASSDSVNNNQPQHF. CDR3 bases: TGTGCCAGCTCAGACAGCGTGAACAACAATCAGCCCCAGCATTTT.

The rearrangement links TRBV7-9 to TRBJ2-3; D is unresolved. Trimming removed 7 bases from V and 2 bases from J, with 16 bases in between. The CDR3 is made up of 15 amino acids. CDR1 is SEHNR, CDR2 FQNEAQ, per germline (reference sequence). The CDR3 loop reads CASTPPYGNTDTQYF. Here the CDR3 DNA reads TGTGCCAGCACCCCCCCGTACGGTAACACAGATACGCAGTATTTT.